The present entry profiles one T cell receptor (beta chain) with its context. The antigen remains unidentified. This sample is part of a study of T-cell memory formation after mild COVID-19. Study findings and constraints: Cross-reactive memory seemingly joined, as some responding clones were found in pre-infection memory. Confirmation was lacking for SARS-CoV-2 specificity of second-wave clones that peaked on day 37. Contracting CD4+ clones were located mainly in CM and EM, and CD8+ clones in EMRA.

Germline V gives CDR1 SGHVS, CDR2 FNYEAQ. This CDR3 region has 14 residues. The V and J ends lost 4 bases and 4 bases respectively, with 14 bases between them. Constant-segment-primed 5'RACE gave TCR alpha and TCR beta cDNA libraries with sample barcodes and UMIs. TCRdb fed the 5' RACE reads into MiXCR, producing one record per CDR3 protein. The profile shows a few hundred thousand distinct CDR3 sequences, 15% to 20% of them singletons. Sequencing input: PBMCs or a T cell subset sorted from them (not recorded which). The chain joins TRBV7-6 to TRBJ2-7; the D is unclear. The TCR originated in a man younger than 35 who had mild COVID-19 (a few samples of this study predate the infection). Cell type and time point are not known. The CDR3 loop reads CASSSLDGWYEQYV. The CDR3 DNA follows: TGTGCCAGCAGCTCCCTCGACGGGTGGTACGAGCAGTACGTC.